This T cell receptor (beta chain) was captured by sequencing in a study of T cell clones after liver transplantation. Thawed unstimulated PBMCs were FACS-sorted by CD3, CD4 and CD8 into two populations. Points on this clone: The antigen is unknown.

Using immunoSEQ multiplex PCR, the repertoire was profiled, and TCRdb retains in-frame clones only, with some absent. The table shows about 120,000 clones, with around nine tenths occurring only once. V lost 3 bases and J lost 0, with 11 bases in between. Germline CDR1 reads GTSNPN; CDR2 reads SVGIG (reference sequence). This CDR3 contains 14 residues. Study observations and caveats: Small, mixed patient groups and varying post-transplant times limit these conclusions.

The gene calls are TRBV30 and TRBJ1-2; D is undetermined. The sequence came from a human patient who received a liver transplant. The graft donor may account for some of the T cells. Sequences were derived from CD4+ T cells from blood, sampled 12 months after liver transplant. This CDR3 reads CAWSTHNTNYGYTF. The CDR3 nucleotides read TGTGCCTGGAGCACACACAACACTAACTATGGCTACACCTTC.